These 17 T cell receptor beta chains came from one sample sequenced in a study of blood T cell repertoires in COVID-19. Clones were sequenced by immunoSEQ multiplex PCR, and TCRdb holds only the in-frame ones, with some missing. The profile covers approximately 300,000 clones, with around 90% appearing a single time and about 1% taken by the ten largest. The specimen was peripheral blood. The receptors were gathered from a woman aged 40 to 50 with COVID-19, enrolled during active disease.

The chain couples TRBV6-6 to TRBJ2-7; D not resolved. This CDR3 has 14 residues. Germline V gene sequence: CDR1 MNHNY, CDR2 SVGAGI (reference sequence). V lost 8 bases and J lost 3, with 17 bases in between. The CDR3 protein is CASLSSQRDYEQYF. The CDR3 coding sequence is TGTGCCAGCCTTTCATCCCAGCGCGACTACGAGCAGTACTTC.

This chain links TRBV13 with TRBJ2-2; 11 nucleotides match TRBD2. From germline, CDR1 is PRHDT and CDR2 FYEKMQ (reference sequence). J was trimmed by 0 bases and V by 5 bases; bases with no gene match: 2. The CDR3 has 16 residues. This CDR3 is CASSPGLAANTGELFF. CDR3 in DNA: TGTGCCAGCAGCCCGGGACTAGCGGCGAACACCGGGGAGCTGTTTTTT. The complete variable domain, with remaining parts taken from reference TRBV13 and TRBJ2-2, reads AAGVIQSPRHLIKEKRETATLKCYPIPRHDTVYWYQQGPGQDPQFLISFYEKMQSDKGSIPDRFSAQQFSDYHSELNMSSLELGDSALYFCASSPGLAANTGELFFGEGSRLTVL.

The table lists this clone with a count of one. The V and J genes are TRBV11-2 and TRBJ1-6; no reliable D call. With 1 base removed from V and 10 bases from J, the gap between germline ends came to 5 bases. The CDR3 runs 12 residues. CDR1 is SGHAT and CDR2 is FQNNGV in the germline V gene. The DNA of the CDR3 is TGTGCCAGCAGCTTAGTTTCGTCACCCCTCCACTTT. Translation gives CASSLVSSPLHF. Drawing the rest from reference TRBV11-2 and TRBJ1-6, the complete variable domain is EAGVAQSPRYKIIEKRQSVAFWCNPISGHATLYWYQQILGQGPKLLIQFQNNGVVDDSQLPKDRFSAERLKGVDSTLKIQPAKLEDSAVYLCASSLVSSPLHFGNGTRLTVT.

The J gene is TRBJ1-1, the V gene TRBV28; the D is unclear. The CDR3 loop spans 14 amino acids. The V end lost 2 bases, the J end lost 0 bases, and 7 bases lay between the germline ends. The germline CDR1 and CDR2 sequences are MDHEN and SYDVKM. CDR3 in amino acids: CASSLVGMNTEAFF. The CDR3, as DNA: TGTGCCAGCAGTTTAGTGGGCATGAACACTGAAGCTTTCTTT.

The chain employs TRBV1 and TRBJ1-1; the table's D call, TRBD1, was not checked against the DNA. TRBV1 is shown as a pseudogene. The CDR3 consists of 18 residues. The CDR3 coding sequence is TGCACCAGCAGCCAAGATCTTCCCCCCCAGGGGGTTAACACTGAAGCTTTCTTT. Translation: CTSSQDLPPQGVNTEAFF.

The chain couples TRBV10-3 to TRBJ1-2, with D perhaps matching TRBD1 (5 bases). The CDR3 runs to 17 residues. Per germline, CDR1 ENHRY and CDR2 SYGVKD. V lost 0 bases to trimming and J lost 0 bases, with 14 bases between them. The CDR3 reads CAISESGQLPPNYGYTF. The CDR3 DNA reads as TGTGCCATCAGTGAGTCGGGGCAGCTCCCACCTAACTATGGCTACACCTTC.

The table lists this clone with a count of one. This sequence joins TRBV27 and TRBJ1-4; D is unclear. Germline CDR1 is MNHEY and CDR2 is SMNVEV (reference sequence). V lost 5 bases and J lost 5, with 24 bases in between. The CDR3 covers 18 residues. CDR3 sequence reads: CASSPGQVGEWWNEKLFF. Here the CDR3 DNA reads TGTGCCAGCAGTCCGGGTCAGGTCGGGGAATGGTGGAATGAAAAACTGTTTTTT.

This chain joins TRBV6-2 or TRBV6-3 and TRBJ2-5; 7 bases are shared with TRBD2. The CDR3 loop spans 16 amino acids. The V segment lost 0 bases and the J segment 3 bases; nucleotides outside the gene matches: 7. CDR1 is MNHEY and CDR2 is SVGEGT in the germline V gene. The CDR3 DNA reads TGTGCCAGCAGTTACTCGATCGCTAGCGGCAAAGAGACCCAGTACTTC. This gives the protein CASSYSIASGKETQYF.

Details on this clone: The junction departs from the called germline gene at one end, perhaps through a read error. The chain links TRBV3-1 (or the pseudogene TRBV3-2) to TRBJ1-4; possibly TRBD1 for D (5 bases). This CDR3 spans 15 amino acids. CDR1 and CDR2 (germline): LGHDT, YNNKEL (reference sequence). This CDR3 is CASSKSLDIDEQLFF. In DNA form, the CDR3 reads TGTGCCAGCAGCAAATCCCTGGACATAGATGAACAACTGTTTTTT.

The chain employs TRBV19 and TRBJ2-1; D is unresolved. Germline CDR1 reads LNHDA; CDR2 reads SQIVND (reference sequence). CDR3 length equals 14 residues. Trimming took off 7 bases at V and 6 bases at J, with 16 bases between the two ends. CDR3 in DNA: TGTGCCAGTAAGCAAGGCCCTAACAGCAATGAGCAGTTCTTC. Translating it yields CASKQGPNSNEQFF.

CDR3 nucleotides: TGTGCCAGCTGCGGTTCGGGAAATCGAGAGACCCAGTACTTC. This sequence encodes CASCGSGNRETQYF. V is TRBV19 and J is TRBJ2-5; D might be TRBD2 (5 bases). Trimming stripped 9 bases from V and 4 bases from J, with 18 bases between. This CDR3 is built from 14 residues. Germline CDR1 reads LNHDA; CDR2 reads SQIVND (reference sequence). The whole variable domain, remainder taken from reference TRBV19 and TRBJ2-5, is DGGITQSPKYLFRKEGQNVTLSCEQNLNHDAMYWYRQDPGQGLRLIYYSQIVNDFQKGDIAEGYSVSREKKESFPLTVTSAQKNPTAFYLCASCGSGNRETQYFGPGTRLLVL.

This clone was counted between two and nine times. The gene calls are TRBV18 and TRBJ1-1, with D tentatively TRBD1 (6 bases). V was pared by 3 bases and J by 2 bases, with 13 bases between. CDR1 and CDR2 (germline): KGHSH, LQKENI. The CDR3 is 15 residues long. CDR3 sequence: CASSPRDIPNTEAFF. CDR3 DNA: TGTGCCAGCTCACCTCGGGACATTCCTAACACTGAAGCTTTCTTT.

The V call is TRBV6-5, the J call TRBJ2-2; D uncertain. This CDR3 has 15 amino acids. Germline loops: CDR1 MNHEY, CDR2 SVGAGI. The V end lost 6 bases, the J end lost 0 bases, and 11 bases lay between the germline ends. In nucleotides, the CDR3 is TGTGCCAGCAGAAGTGGCAAAGCGAACACCGGGGAGCTGTTTTTT. Encoded protein: CASRSGKANTGELFF.

The chain employs TRBV19 and TRBJ2-1; possibly TRBD2 for D (6 bases). CDR1 and CDR2 from the germline V gene are LNHDA and SQIVND (reference sequence). The length of the CDR3 is 13 residues. V gave up 6 bases and J gave up 9 bases, with 15 bases separating them. CDR3 bases: TGTGCCAGTAGACCGACTAGTAAAAGTGAGCAGTTCTTC. Residues: CASRPTSKSEQFF.

V gene TRBV24-1 combines with J gene TRBJ2-1; D might be TRBD1 (5 bases). Deletions cut 1 base from V and 0 bases from J, with 12 bases between. The CDR3 consists of 17 residues. CDR1 is KGHDR and CDR2 is SFDVKD in the germline V gene. CDR3 sequence reads: CATSDFQGPSSYNEQFF. The CDR3 region has the DNA TGTGCCACCAGTGATTTTCAGGGCCCGAGCTCCTACAATGAGCAGTTCTTC.

The V gene is TRBV28, the J gene TRBJ1-6, with 7 nucleotides matching TRBD1. The CDR3 is 15 amino acids. CDR1 is MDHEN and CDR2 is SYDVKM in the germline V gene. J gave up 7 bases and V 5 bases, and 8 bases lay outside the gene matches. This chain's CDR3 is CASSASRTGNSPLHF. The CDR3 DNA reads TGTGCCAGCAGTGCCTCGCGGACAGGAAATTCACCCCTCCACTTT.

The J gene is TRBJ1-5, the V gene TRBV28; a possible D gene is TRBD1 (6 bases). Looked up from germline, CDR1 is MDHEN and CDR2 is SYDVKM. V lost 7 bases and J 3 bases, leaving 16 bases between the germline ends. The CDR3 runs 15 residues. Written as DNA, the CDR3 is TGTGCCAGCATCCCGATCGACAGGATCAATCAGCCCCAGCATTTT. Translated: CASIPIDRINQPQHF.